Below, one T cell receptor beta chain is given with its context. The target antigen is unknown. Autologous stem cell transplantation was followed by relapse in every patient, and brentuximab vedotin exposure varied. Magnetic negative selection, applied to thawed PBMCs, was used to isolate the CD8+ T cells. Some clones are missing from TCRdb's copy, which holds only in-frame ones; the method was immunoSEQ multiplex PCR. This sample has a few thousand clones, with 70% to 85% found just once. The V gene's germline CDR1 is MDHEN and CDR2 SYDVKM. The CDR3 has 14 amino acids. V lost 7 bases, J lost 6 bases, and 7 bases stayed unmatched. The record originates from a study of PD-1 blockade in classical Hodgkin lymphoma. General study findings and limits: TCR diversity at baseline was reported to be reduced in newly diagnosed patients relative to healthy donors. Newly diagnosed patients had diversity similar to the baseline diversity of complete responders. Nothing has yet pinned down what causes the repertoire differences, possibly disease activity or prior therapy. Only CD4+ TCR diversity, not CD8+, had risen significantly by C4D1.

The rearrangement joins TRBV28 to TRBJ2-3; 10 bases match TRBD1. The material was CD8+ T cells from blood, obtained at baseline. The sequence derives from a human donor with classical Hodgkin lymphoma. This CDR3 is CASKLGQGKDTQYF. As DNA, the CDR3 is TGTGCCAGCAAGTTGGGACAGGGGAAGGATACGCAGTATTTT.